This T cell receptor beta chain was obtained from a study of blood T cell repertoires in COVID-19. This CDR3 contains 16 residues. The germline gives CDR1 SGHTA, CDR2 FQGNSA. The J segment lost 10 bases and the V segment lost 2 bases, leaving 8 bases of the junction unmatched. In the original processing: By means of reference gene primer amplification, nucleated cell counts were estimated. The repertoire was sequenced with immunoSEQ multiplex PCR; TCRdb's copy has only in-frame clones and lacks some. V, J and clone size were drawn from that table, and D and trimming were deduced from the DNA. The repertoire holds about 160,000 clones, with around 92% as singletons.

Sequenced input: peripheral blood. The J gene is TRBJ1-6, the V gene TRBV7-2; 10 nucleotides agree with TRBD1. The TCR comes from a man aged 60 to 69 with acute or convalescent COVID-19. CDR3 nucleotides: TGTGCCAGCAGCTTAAATCTTGGGACAGGGGTCTCACCCCTCCACTTT. Residues: CASSLNLGTGVSPLHF. The variable domain in full, with the rest retrieved from reference TRBV7-2 and TRBJ1-6, is GAGVSQSPSNKVTEKGKDVELRCDPISGHTALYWYRQSLGQGLEFLIYFQGNSAPDKSGLPSDRFSAERTGGSVSTLTIQRTQQEDSAVYLCASSLNLGTGVSPLHFGNGTRLTVT.